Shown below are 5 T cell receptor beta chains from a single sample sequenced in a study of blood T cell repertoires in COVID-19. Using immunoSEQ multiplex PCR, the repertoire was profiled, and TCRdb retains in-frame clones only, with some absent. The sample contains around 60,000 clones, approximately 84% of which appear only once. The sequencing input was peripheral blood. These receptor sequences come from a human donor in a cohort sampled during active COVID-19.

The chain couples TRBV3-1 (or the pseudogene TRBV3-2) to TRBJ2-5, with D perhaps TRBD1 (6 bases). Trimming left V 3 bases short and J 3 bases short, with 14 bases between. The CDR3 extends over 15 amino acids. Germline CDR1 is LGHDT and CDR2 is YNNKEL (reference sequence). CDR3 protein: CASSHRTQGKETQYF. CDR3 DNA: TGTGCCAGCAGCCACCGGACTCAGGGGAAAGAGACCCAGTACTTC.

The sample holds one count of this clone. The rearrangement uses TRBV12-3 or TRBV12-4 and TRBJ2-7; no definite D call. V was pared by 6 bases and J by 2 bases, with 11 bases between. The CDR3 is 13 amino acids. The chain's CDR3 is CASSPTPAYEQYF. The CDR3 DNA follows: TGTGCCAGCAGCCCGACACCCGCCTACGAGCAGTACTTC.

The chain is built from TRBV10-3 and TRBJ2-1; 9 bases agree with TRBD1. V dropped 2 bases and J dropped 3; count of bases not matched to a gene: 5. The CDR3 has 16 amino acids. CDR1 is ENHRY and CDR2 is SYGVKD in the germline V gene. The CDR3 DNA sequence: TGTGCCATCAGTGAGGGGACAGGGAGGAACTACAATGAGCAGTTCTTC. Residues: CAISEGTGRNYNEQFF.

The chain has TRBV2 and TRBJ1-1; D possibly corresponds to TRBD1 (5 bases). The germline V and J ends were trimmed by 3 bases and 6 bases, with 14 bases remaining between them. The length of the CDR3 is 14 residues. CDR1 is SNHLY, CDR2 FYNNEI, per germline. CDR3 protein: CASSDETGGAEAFF. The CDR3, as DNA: TGTGCCAGCAGTGACGAGACGGGGGGGGCTGAAGCTTTCTTT.

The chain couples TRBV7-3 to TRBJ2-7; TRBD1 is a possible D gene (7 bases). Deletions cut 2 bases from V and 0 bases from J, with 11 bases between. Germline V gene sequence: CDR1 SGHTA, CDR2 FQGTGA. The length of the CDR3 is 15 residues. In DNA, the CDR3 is TGTGCCAGCAGCTTACTCCAGGGGGGCTCCTACGAGCAGTACTTC. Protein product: CASSLLQGGSYEQYF.